This T cell receptor beta chain was recovered during a study of Graves' ophthalmopathy and Graves' hyperthyroidism. Study as a whole: The collection of peripheral blood took place at initial diagnosis, before any treatment. General study findings and limits: Sensitivity of around 85% and specificity of nearly 82% were achieved when a 13-signature model separated ophthalmopathy from stable hyperthyroidism. Appearing in blood as well were most expanded thyroid clonotypes above 0.001 frequency.

The TCR beta CDR3 regions underwent amplification from RNA transcripts. HTBI-primed first-round RT-PCR preceded second-round multiplex PCR. TCRdb recomputed calls from the multiplex PCR reads with MiXCR, one row per CDR3 protein. The sample has a few hundred thousand distinct CDR3 sequences, about 15% seen once. This CDR3 has 13 residues. V lost 3 bases to trimming and J lost 4 bases, with 12 bases between them. Germline lookup yields CDR1 DFQATT and CDR2 SNEGSKA (reference sequence). Pregnant or lactating patients and those with other autoimmune diseases or uncontrolled infections were excluded. For this clonotype: The antigen remains unidentified.

Material: peripheral blood. This chain joins TRBV20-1 and TRBJ1-2; D is perhaps TRBD1 (5 bases). The sequence derives from an adult woman with stable Graves' hyperthyroidism. The CDR3 nucleotides read TGCAGTGCTAGCGACCCCGGGACCTATGGCTACACCTTC. It translates to CSASDPGTYGYTF.